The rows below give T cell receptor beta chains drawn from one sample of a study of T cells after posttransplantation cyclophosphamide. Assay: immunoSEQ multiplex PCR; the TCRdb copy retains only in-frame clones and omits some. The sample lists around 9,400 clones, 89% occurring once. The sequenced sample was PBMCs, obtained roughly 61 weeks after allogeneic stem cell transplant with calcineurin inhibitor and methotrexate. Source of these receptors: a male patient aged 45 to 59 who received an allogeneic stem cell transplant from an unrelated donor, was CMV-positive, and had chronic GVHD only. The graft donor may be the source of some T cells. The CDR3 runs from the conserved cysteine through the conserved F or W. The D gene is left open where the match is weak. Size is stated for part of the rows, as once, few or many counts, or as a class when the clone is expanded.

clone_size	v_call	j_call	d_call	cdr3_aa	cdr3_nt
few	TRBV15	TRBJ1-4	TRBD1	CATSRVRQGREKLFF	TGTGCCACCAGCAGAGTGAGACAGGGGCGAGAAAAACTGTTTTTT
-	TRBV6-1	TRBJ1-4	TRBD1	CASMTGVGTNEKLFF	TGTGCCAGCATGACAGGGGTTGGGACTAATGAAAAACTGTTTTTT
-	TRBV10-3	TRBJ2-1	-	CAISGRYNEQFF	TGTGCCATCAGTGGGCGGTACAATGAGCAGTTCTTC
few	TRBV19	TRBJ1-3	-	CASRPGQLGNTIYF	TGTGCCAGCCGTCCGGGACAACTTGGAAACACCATATATTTT
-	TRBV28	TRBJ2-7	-	CASSLWTGTYEQYF	TGTGCCAGCAGTTTATGGACAGGAACCTACGAGCAGTACTTC
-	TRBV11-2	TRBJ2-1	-	CASSLRLNEQFF	TGTGCCAGCAGCCTGAGGTTAAATGAGCAGTTCTTC
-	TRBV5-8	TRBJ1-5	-	CASSYGQHHSNQPQHF	TGTGCCAGCAGTTACGGACAGCACCATAGCAATCAGCCCCAGCATTTT
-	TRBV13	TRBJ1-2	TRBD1	CASSFIPGQGRVGYTF	TGTGCCAGCAGCTTCATCCCGGGACAGGGGCGTGTTGGCTACACCTTC
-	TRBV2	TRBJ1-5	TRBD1	CASRGPTGGNQPQHF	TGTGCCAGCAGAGGTCCGACAGGGGGGAATCAGCCCCAGCATTTT
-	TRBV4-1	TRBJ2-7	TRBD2	CASSPPGGGRPYEQYF	TGCGCCAGCAGCCCCCCCGGCGGCGGGAGGCCCTACGAGCAGTACTTC
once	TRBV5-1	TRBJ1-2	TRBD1	CASSLGQGAPYGYTF	TGCGCCAGCAGCTTGGGACAGGGGGCCCCCTATGGCTACACCTTC
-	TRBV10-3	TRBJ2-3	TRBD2	CATQPAGDTDTQYF	TGTGCCACCCAACCAGCGGGGGACACAGATACGCAGTATTTT
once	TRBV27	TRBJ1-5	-	CASSSRGFDQPQHF	TGTGCCAGCAGTTCCAGGGGTTTCGACCAGCCCCAGCATTTT
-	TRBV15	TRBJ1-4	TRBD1	CAFSTRATGDEKLFF	TGTGCCTTCTCCACCCGGGCTACAGGGGATGAAAAACTGTTTTTT
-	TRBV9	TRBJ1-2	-	CASSPRVSERENYGYTF	TGTGCCAGCAGCCCACGGGTTTCGGAGAGGGAAAACTATGGCTACACCTTC
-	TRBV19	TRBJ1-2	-	CAAATAGIYGYTF	TGTGCCGCCGCAACAGCAGGGATCTATGGCTACACCTTC
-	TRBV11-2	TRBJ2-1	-	CASSLGQARGEQFF	TGTGCCAGCAGCTTAGGGCAGGCAAGGGGTGAGCAGTTCTTC
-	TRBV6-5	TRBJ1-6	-	CASSYVAGDNSPLHF	TGTGCCAGCAGTTACGTAGCAGGGGATAATTCACCCCTCCACTTT
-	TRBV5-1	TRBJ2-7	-	CASSLEGRATYEQYF	TGCGCCAGCAGCTTGGAAGGTCGAGCGACCTACGAGCAGTACTTC
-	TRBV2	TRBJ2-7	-	CASRASTEQYF	TGTGCCAGCAGGGCCAGTACGGAGCAGTACTTC
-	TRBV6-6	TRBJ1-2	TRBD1	CASSGGTGWTYYGYTF	TGTGCCAGCAGTGGGGGGACAGGCTGGACGTACTATGGCTACACCTTC
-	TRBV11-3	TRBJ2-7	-	CASSQAAGAKTYEQYF	TGTGCCAGCAGCCAGGCAGCAGGGGCCAAAACCTACGAGCAGTACTTC
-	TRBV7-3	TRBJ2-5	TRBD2	CASSVTSGQQETQYF	TGTGCCAGCAGCGTGACTAGCGGTCAGCAAGAGACCCAGTACTTC
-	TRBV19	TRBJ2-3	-	CASSIEPGDITDTQYF	TGTGCCAGTAGTATAGAGCCAGGGGATATAACAGATACGCAGTATTTT
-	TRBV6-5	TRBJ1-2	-	CASSAGTPRDGYTF	TGTGCCAGCAGTGCCGGGACACCTAGGGATGGCTACACCTTC
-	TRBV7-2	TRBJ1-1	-	CASSPRGGTEAFF	TGTGCCAGCAGCCCACGGGGGGGCACTGAAGCTTTCTTT
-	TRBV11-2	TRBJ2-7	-	CASAPRAGSHEQYF	TGTGCCAGCGCCCCTCGTGCGGGGTCCCACGAGCAGTACTTC
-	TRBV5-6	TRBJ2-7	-	CASSAGDSYEQYF	TGTGCCAGCAGCGCCGGGGACTCCTACGAGCAGTACTTC
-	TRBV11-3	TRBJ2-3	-	CASGPGTAIGTQYF	TGTGCCAGCGGCCCGGGGACTGCTATAGGTACGCAGTATTTT
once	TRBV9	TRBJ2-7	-	CASSPQQGGVYEQYF	TGTGCCAGCAGCCCACAGCAGGGTGGTGTGTACGAGCAGTACTTC
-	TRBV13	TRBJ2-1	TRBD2	CASSSPGLAGMGSNEQFF	TGTGCCAGCAGCTCGCCGGGACTAGCGGGTATGGGGAGCAATGAGCAGTTCTTC
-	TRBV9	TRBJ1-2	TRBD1	CASSEQTGGAGYTF	TGTGCCAGCAGCGAACAGACAGGGGGGGCTGGCTACACCTTC
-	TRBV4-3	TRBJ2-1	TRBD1	CASSQRQGVNEQFF	TGCGCCAGCAGCCAACGACAGGGGGTGAATGAGCAGTTCTTC
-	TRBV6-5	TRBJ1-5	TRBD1	CASSWGQGNNQPQHF	TGTGCCAGCAGCTGGGGACAGGGGAACAATCAGCCCCAGCATTTT
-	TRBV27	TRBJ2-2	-	CASSAMTNTGELFF	TGTGCCAGCAGTGCTATGACGAACACCGGGGAGCTGTTTTTT
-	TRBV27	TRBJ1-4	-	CASSYRSEEKLFF	TGTGCCAGCAGCTACCGATCTGAGGAAAAACTGTTTTTT
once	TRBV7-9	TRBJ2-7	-	CASSSQAGWDEQYF	TGTGCCAGCAGCTCACAGGCCGGGTGGGACGAGCAGTACTTC
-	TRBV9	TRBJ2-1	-	CASSEPAEGPSYNEQFF	TGTGCCAGCAGCGAGCCCGCCGAGGGCCCCTCCTACAATGAGCAGTTCTTC
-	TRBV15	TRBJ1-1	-	CATSSKQHRILNTEAFF	TGTGCCACCAGCAGTAAACAGCATAGAATATTGAACACTGAAGCTTTCTTT
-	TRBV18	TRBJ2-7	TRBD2	CASSPAGTSLNEQYF	TGTGCCAGCTCACCGGCCGGGACTAGCTTAAACGAGCAGTACTTC
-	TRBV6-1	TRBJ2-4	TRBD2	CASSELSGVKNIQYF	TGTGCCAGCAGTGAACTGAGCGGGGTAAAAAACATTCAGTACTTC
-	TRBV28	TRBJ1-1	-	CASRKQAGMNTEAFF	TGTGCCAGCCGTAAACAGGCCGGTATGAACACTGAAGCTTTCTTT
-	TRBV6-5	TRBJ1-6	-	CASSSTTARGNSPLHF	TGTGCCAGCAGTTCCACGACCGCCAGGGGCAATTCACCCCTCCACTTT
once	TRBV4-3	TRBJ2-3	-	CASSQAPGESNQPQYF	TGCGCCAGCAGCCAAGCGCCAGGGGAAAGCAATCAGCCCCAGTATTTT
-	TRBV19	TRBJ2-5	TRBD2	CASSVYSGREEETQYF	TGTGCCAGTAGTGTCTATAGCGGGAGGGAGGAGGAGACCCAGTACTTC
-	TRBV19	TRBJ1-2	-	CASSNQGPYIGYTF	TGTGCCAGTAGTAATCAGGGGCCATACATCGGCTACACCTTC
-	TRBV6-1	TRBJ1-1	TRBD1	CASSGDRKNTEAFF	TGTGCCAGCAGTGGGGACAGGAAAAACACTGAAGCTTTCTTT
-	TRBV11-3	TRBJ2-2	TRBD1	CASSLRDSHTGELFF	TGTGCCAGCAGCCTGAGGGACAGCCACACCGGGGAGCTGTTTTTT
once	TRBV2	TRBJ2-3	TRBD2	CASSELLADGADTQYF	TGTGCCAGCAGTGAATTGCTAGCGGATGGGGCAGATACGCAGTATTTT
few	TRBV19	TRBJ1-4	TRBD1	CASRLQGFEKLFF	TGTGCCAGTAGGCTACAGGGGTTCGAAAAACTGTTTTTT